Each of the 7 T cell receptor beta chains below was sequenced from the same sample in a study of OX40 agonist ivuxolimab in advanced cancers. Repertoires were generated with immunoSEQ multiplex PCR, while TCRdb's copy carries only in-frame clones and drops some. The top ten clones hold about 7.8% of a sample with around 50,000 clones, roughly 86% of them seen once. The starting material was CD4+ or CD8+ T cells sorted from blood, obtained in a trial of the OX40 agonist ivuxolimab. The receptors originated from an adult with an advanced solid tumor such as melanoma, head and neck, liver or kidney cancer.

The chain recombines TRBV4-1 with TRBJ1-2; 10 bases map to TRBD1. The CDR3 extends over 14 amino acids. Germline trimming cut 3 bases from V and 6 bases from J; bases unmatched to any gene: 4. The germline V gene encodes CDR1 MGHRA and CDR2 YSYEKL. CDR3 amino acids: CASSQRTGGHGYTF. For the CDR3, the DNA is TGCGCCAGCAGCCAGCGGACAGGGGGTCATGGCTACACCTTC.

In its sample, this clone was seen a few times. J is TRBJ2-7 and V is TRBV19; 7 bases match TRBD1. The CDR3 contains 13 residues. The trim removed 3 bases at V and 2 bases at J, leaving 1 base unmatched. Germline CDR1 is LNHDA and CDR2 is SQIVND (reference sequence). The CDR3 nucleotides read TGTGCCAGTAGTATGGGACAGACCTACGAGCAGTACTTC. Protein sequence: CASSMGQTYEQYF.

The chain combines TRBV28 with TRBJ1-5; D remains ambiguous. The CDR3 is 14 residues long. CDR1 is MDHEN, CDR2 SYDVKM, per germline. The ends were cut back, 2 bases at V and 3 bases at J, with 8 bases in the middle. CDR3 sequence (DNA): TGTGCCAGCAGTTTAAAGGCAGTCAATCAGCCCCAGCATTTT. Protein sequence: CASSLKAVNQPQHF.

The chain couples TRBV27 to TRBJ1-1; TRBD1 agrees at 8 bases. Germline lookup yields CDR1 MNHEY and CDR2 SMNVEV (reference sequence). This CDR3 comprises 13 residues. Trimming cost V 2 bases and J 8 bases; bases outside gene matches: 4. CDR3 DNA: TGTGCCAGCAGTTTAGGGAGGGACAGGGAAGCTTTCTTT. This encodes CASSLGRDREAFF.

This rearrangement joins TRBV27 to TRBJ1-1; D is uncertain. Germline V lookup: CDR1 MNHEY, CDR2 SMNVEV (reference sequence). V was trimmed by 7 bases and J by 5 bases, leaving 14 bases between them. The CDR3 is 13 amino acids. Here the CDR3 reads CASTRTSGTEAFF. The CDR3, as DNA: TGTGCCAGCACGAGAACCTCGGGGACTGAAGCTTTCTTT.

The rearrangement links TRBV28 to TRBJ1-2; 7 nucleotides match TRBD1. CDR3 length equals 15 residues. Trimming at V came to 2 bases and at J to 4 bases, leaving 7 bases not matched to a gene. Per germline, CDR1 MDHEN and CDR2 SYDVKM. The CDR3 DNA sequence: TGTGCCAGCAGTTTACGTCAGGGGGTCGGCTATGGCTACACCTTC. This encodes CASSLRQGVGYGYTF.

The rearrangement uses TRBV20-1 and TRBJ2-3; tentatively, D is TRBD2 (5 bases). The CDR3 sequence is 10 residues long. Germline values: CDR1 DFQATT, CDR2 SNEGSKA (reference sequence). CDR3 amino acids: CGGSTDTQYF. CDR3 nucleotides: TGCGGCGGGAGCACAGATACGCAGTATTTT.